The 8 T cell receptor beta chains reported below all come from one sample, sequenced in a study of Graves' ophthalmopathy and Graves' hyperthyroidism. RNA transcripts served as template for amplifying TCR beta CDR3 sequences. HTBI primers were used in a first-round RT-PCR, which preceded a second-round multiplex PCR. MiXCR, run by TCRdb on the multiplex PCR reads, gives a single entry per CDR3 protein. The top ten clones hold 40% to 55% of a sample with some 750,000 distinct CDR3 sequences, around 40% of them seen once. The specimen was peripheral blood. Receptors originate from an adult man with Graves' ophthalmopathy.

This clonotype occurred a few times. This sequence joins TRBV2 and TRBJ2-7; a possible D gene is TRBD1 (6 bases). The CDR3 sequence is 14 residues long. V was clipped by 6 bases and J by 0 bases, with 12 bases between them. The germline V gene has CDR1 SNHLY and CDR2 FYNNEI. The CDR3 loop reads CASRADSNSYEQYF. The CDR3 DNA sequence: TGTGCCAGCAGGGCGGACAGTAACTCCTACGAGCAGTACTTC. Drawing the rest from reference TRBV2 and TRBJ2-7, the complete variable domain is EPEVTQTPSHQVTQMGQEVILRCVPISNHLYFYWYRQILGQKVEFLVSFYNNEISEKSEIFDDQFSVERPDGSNFTLKIRSTKLEDSAMYFCASRADSNSYEQYFGPGTRLTVT.

DNA of the CDR3: TGTGCCAGCACCACAACCGGGACCCGCTTTGGTGAAGCTTTCTTT. Translated: CASTTTGTRFGEAFF. V gene TRBV2 combines with J gene TRBJ1-1, with D perhaps matching TRBD1 (5 bases). This CDR3 has 15 residues. V shed 7 bases and J shed 7 bases, with 22 bases lying between them. In germline, CDR1 is SNHLY, CDR2 FYNNEI.

In DNA, the CDR3 is TGTGCCAGCAGCAAATCCCTGACTCTGGGCCGGGATCAGCCCCAGCATTTT. Encoded protein: CASSKSLTLGRDQPQHF. The rearrangement links TRBV7-9 to TRBJ1-5; D is uncertain. The CDR3 covers 17 residues. Germline V gives CDR1 SEHNR, CDR2 FQNEAQ (reference sequence). V was trimmed by 5 bases and J by 5 bases, leaving 22 bases between them.

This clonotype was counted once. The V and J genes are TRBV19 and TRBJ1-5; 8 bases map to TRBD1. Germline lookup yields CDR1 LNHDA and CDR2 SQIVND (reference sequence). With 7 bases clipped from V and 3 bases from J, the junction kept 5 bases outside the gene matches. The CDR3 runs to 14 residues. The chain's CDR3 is CASKDRADNQPQHF. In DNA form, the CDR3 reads TGTGCCAGTAAGGACAGGGCCGACAATCAGCCCCAGCATTTT.

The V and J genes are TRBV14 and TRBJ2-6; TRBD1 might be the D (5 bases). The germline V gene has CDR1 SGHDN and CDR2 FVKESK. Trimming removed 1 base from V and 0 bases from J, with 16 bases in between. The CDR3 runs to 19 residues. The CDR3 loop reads CASSQVFSPGPSGANVLTF. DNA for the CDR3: TGTGCCAGCAGCCAAGTTTTCAGCCCAGGGCCCTCTGGGGCCAACGTCCTGACTTTC.

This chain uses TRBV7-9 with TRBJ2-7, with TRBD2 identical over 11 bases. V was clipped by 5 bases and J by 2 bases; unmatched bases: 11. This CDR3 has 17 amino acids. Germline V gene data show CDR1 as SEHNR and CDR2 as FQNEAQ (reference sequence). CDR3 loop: CASSKNRLAGGPYEQYF. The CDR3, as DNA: TGTGCCAGCAGCAAGAACCGCCTAGCGGGGGGTCCCTACGAGCAGTACTTC.

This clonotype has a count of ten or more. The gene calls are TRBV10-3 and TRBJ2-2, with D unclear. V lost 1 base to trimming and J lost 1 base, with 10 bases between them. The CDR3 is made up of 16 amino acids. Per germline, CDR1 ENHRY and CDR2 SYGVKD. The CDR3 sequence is CAISELDPKNTGELFF. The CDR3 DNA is TGTGCCATCAGTGAGTTAGATCCTAAGAACACCGGGGAGCTGTTTTTT.

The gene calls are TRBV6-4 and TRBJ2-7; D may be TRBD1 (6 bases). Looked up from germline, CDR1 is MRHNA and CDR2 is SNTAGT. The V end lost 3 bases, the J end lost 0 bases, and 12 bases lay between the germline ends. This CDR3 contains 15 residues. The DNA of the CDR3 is TGTGCCAGCAGTGAATTGTTGGACAGCTCCTACGAGCAGTACTTC. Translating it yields CASSELLDSSYEQYF.